These 15 T cell receptor beta chains came from one sample sequenced in a study of blood T cell repertoires in COVID-19. Here immunoSEQ multiplex PCR was the method, and the copy in TCRdb shows in-frame clones only, minus some. The sample contains about 210,000 clones, 80% to 90% of which appear only once. The sample taken for sequencing was peripheral blood. The receptors come from a man aged 35 to 55 with acute or convalescent COVID-19.

The V and J genes are TRBV2 and TRBJ2-6, with D possibly matching TRBD2 (5 bases). Germline V gene sequence: CDR1 SNHLY, CDR2 FYNNEI. V dropped 4 bases and J dropped 1 base, with 8 bases sitting between them. The CDR3 covers 15 residues. DNA for the CDR3: TGTGCCAGCAGTGGAACGGGGTCTGGGGCCAACGTCCTGACTTTC. Its protein product is CASSGTGSGANVLTF.

This rearrangement joins TRBV6-6 to TRBJ2-7, with a weak D call TRBD1 (5 bases). The CDR3 runs 15 residues. Germline V gene data show CDR1 as MNHNY and CDR2 as SVGAGI (reference sequence). The V and J ends lost 6 bases and 5 bases respectively, with 20 bases between them. CDR3 sequence: CASRRDVTVFNEQYF. The CDR3 DNA sequence: TGTGCCAGCAGACGCGACGTGACAGTGTTCAACGAGCAGTACTTC.

The rearrangement uses TRBV7-8 and TRBJ2-6; 7 positions agree with TRBD2. The length of the CDR3 is 18 residues. V shed 1 base and J 2 bases; nucleotides not matched to a gene: 8. Germline lookup yields CDR1 SGHVS and CDR2 FQNEAQ. DNA for the CDR3: TGTGCCAGCAGCTTAGTGGGAGGGGTTGTGACTGGGGCCAACGTCCTGACTTTC. It encodes CASSLVGGVVTGANVLTF. Together with reference TRBV7-8 and TRBJ2-6, the CDR3 gives the full variable domain: GAGVSQSPRYKVAKRGQDVALRCDPISGHVSLFWYQQALGQGPEFLTYFQNEAQLDKSGLPSDRFFAERPEGSVSTLKIQRTQQEDSAVYLCASSLVGGVVTGANVLTFGAGSRLTVL.

The CDR3: CASSYSTDGYTF. The DNA for the CDR3 is TGTGCCAGCAGTTACTCGACTGATGGCTACACCTTC. V is TRBV6-5 and J is TRBJ1-2; no clear D. The CDR3 runs to 12 residues. CDR1 MNHEY and CDR2 SVGAGI come from the germline V gene. Trimming shortened V by 0 bases and J by 6 bases, and 5 bases separated the two germline ends.

This chain joins TRBV28 and TRBJ1-2; the D is unclear. Germline V gene data show CDR1 as MDHEN and CDR2 as SYDVKM. The CDR3 totals 14 residues. Trimming stripped 2 bases from V and 3 bases from J, with 10 bases between. The CDR3 is CASSLPGWYYGYTF. In DNA form, the CDR3 reads TGTGCCAGCAGTTTACCGGGATGGTACTATGGCTACACCTTC.

The chain carries TRBV4-2 and TRBJ1-2, with TRBD1 as a possible D gene (5 bases). This CDR3 has 13 residues. Germline V gene lookup returns CDR1 LGHNA and CDR2 YNFKEQ. V lost 1 base to trimming and J lost 6 bases, with 9 bases between them. Here the CDR3 DNA reads TGTGCCAGCAGCCAAGTGGGGCGTGATGGCTACACCTTC. It codes for CASSQVGRDGYTF.

J is TRBJ2-2 and V is TRBV14, with TRBD1 matching over 9 bases. The V segment lost 4 bases and the J segment 5 bases; nucleotides outside the gene matches: 8. This CDR3 is 16 amino acids long. CDR1 is SGHDN, CDR2 FVKESK, per germline. CDR3 DNA sequence: TGTGCCAGCAGCCTTCTCCGGGACAGGGCGACCGGGGAGCTGTTTTTT. The encoded protein is CASSLLRDRATGELFF.

V usage is TRBV30 and J usage is TRBJ2-2, with 11 bases matching TRBD2. The CDR3 has 15 residues. V trimming: 4 bases; J trimming: 8 bases; junction bases outside the gene matches: 9. Germline V gene sequence: CDR1 GTSNPN, CDR2 SVGIG (reference sequence). CDR3 residues: CAWNVAGGPEGELFF. The CDR3 region has the DNA TGTGCCTGGAACGTAGCGGGAGGGCCGGAGGGGGAGCTGTTTTTT. The complete variable domain, with remaining parts taken from reference TRBV30 and TRBJ2-2, reads SQTIHQWPATLVQPVGSPLSLECTVEGTSNPNLYWYRQAAGRGLQLLFYSVGIGQISSEVPQNLSASRPQDRQFILSSKKLLLSDSGFYLCAWNVAGGPEGELFFGEGSRLTVL.

The chain links TRBV28 to TRBJ1-2; no clear D gene. Germline loops: CDR1 MDHEN, CDR2 SYDVKM. The CDR3 has 12 residues. V was trimmed by 7 bases and J by 7 bases, leaving 13 bases between them. Here the CDR3 reads CASNVGAVGYTF. CDR3 nucleotides: TGTGCCAGCAATGTGGGAGCGGTTGGCTACACCTTC.

This chain uses TRBV9 with TRBJ1-6; 9 bases match TRBD1. The CDR3 is 15 residues long. Germline V gene data show CDR1 as SGDLS and CDR2 as YYNGEE. Trimming took 0 bases from V and 5 from J; bases not matched to a gene: 0. CDR3 in DNA: TGTGCCAGCAGCGTAGGGACAGGGGATAATTCACCCCTCCACTTT. Encoded protein: CASSVGTGDNSPLHF.

Worth noting for this clone: The same CDR3 arises from other DNA sequences in this sample as well. As DNA, the CDR3 is TGTGCCAGCAGCTTGGTTAGAGATACGCAGTATTTT. Protein: CASSLVRDTQYF. V usage is TRBV7-9 and J usage is TRBJ2-3; D not resolved. Germline lookup yields CDR1 SEHNR and CDR2 FQNEAQ (reference sequence). Trimming stripped 3 bases from V and 5 bases from J, with 6 bases between. The CDR3 is 12 amino acids. Combining the CDR3 with reference TRBV7-9 and TRBJ2-3 gives the whole variable domain DTGVSQNPRHKITKRGQNVTFRCDPISEHNRLYWYRQTLGQGPEFLTYFQNEAQLEKSRLLSDRFSAERPKGSFSTLEIQRTEQGDSAMYLCASSLVRDTQYFGPGTRLTVL.

This clone was picked up a small number of times. V is TRBV28 and J is TRBJ1-1; D is perhaps TRBD1 (6 bases). The CDR3 extends over 17 amino acids. The germline V gene encodes CDR1 MDHEN and CDR2 SYDVKM. Trimming stripped 10 bases from V and 4 bases from J, with 28 bases between. The CDR3 spells CANHALPGQGISTEAFF. CDR3 sequence (DNA): TGTGCCAACCACGCTCTTCCGGGACAAGGAATAAGCACTGAAGCTTTCTTT.

This chain uses TRBV7-2 with TRBJ2-1; tentative D call: TRBD1 (6 bases). The CDR3 is made up of 14 amino acids. The germline CDR1 and CDR2 sequences are SGHTA and FQGNSA. Trimming stripped 4 bases from V and 10 bases from J, with 17 bases between. The CDR3 is CASSSNQGLGEQFF. In DNA, the CDR3 is TGTGCCAGCAGCTCAAATCAGGGGTTGGGAGAGCAGTTCTTC.

V gene TRBV6-5 combines with J gene TRBJ2-5; possibly TRBD1 for D (5 bases). Germline V gene data show CDR1 as MNHEY and CDR2 as SVGAGI. The CDR3 loop spans 13 amino acids. Trimming removed 8 bases at V and 4 bases at J, with 14 bases between. The CDR3 spells CASGMGLAETQYF. As DNA, the CDR3 is TGTGCCAGCGGGATGGGGCTGGCAGAGACCCAGTACTTC.

This CDR3 is CASGAVGNTIYF. DNA for the CDR3: TGTGCCAGCGGGGCGGTTGGAAACACCATATATTTT. This chain links TRBV9 with TRBJ1-3; a possible D gene is TRBD1 (5 bases). The germline V gene encodes CDR1 SGDLS and CDR2 YYNGEE. The CDR3 covers 12 residues. Trimming removed 7 bases at V and 3 bases at J, with 8 bases between.